This T cell receptor (beta chain) was found in a study of molecular identifiers for immune sequencing clone quantification. This clonotype was seen only a few times. Germline CDR1 is MDHEN and CDR2 is SYDVKM. With 5 bases removed from V and 2 bases from J, the gap between germline ends came to 15 bases. This CDR3 has 15 amino acids. TCRdb reprocessed the PCR reads via MiXCR and lists one record per CDR3 protein. The sample consists of around 460,000 distinct CDR3 sequences, 20% to 25% of them appearing once. The V gene is TRBV28, the J gene TRBJ2-5; a possible D gene is TRBD2 (5 bases). This TCR came from a human donor in good health. Some libraries in this study had Jurkat cell RNA spiked in. The sequenced sample consisted of naive CD8+ T cells from blood, with Jurkat cell RNA spiked in. Subset described: FACS-sorted CD8+CD4-CCR7+CD45RA+ naive T cells. The CDR3 region is CASSPSGSGQETQYF. CDR3 DNA: TGTGCCAGCAGTCCCAGCGGATCGGGGCAAGAGACCCAGTACTTC.